This T cell receptor beta chain was profiled in a study of shared clonotypes between healthy human individuals (dated by TCRdb to between 2020 and 2021). About the investigation overall: A couple of women and three men aged 18 to 49 years were included in the cohort. Per donor, three plates each were used for CD4 naive and CD4 memory, two for CD8 naive, and one for CD8 memory. To estimate repertoire size and how much clonotypes are shared between individuals, the study performed deep sequencing of blood TCR repertoires from a handful of healthy adults. To increase sequencing depth and limit assay-specific biases, TCR repertoire library preparation and sequencing were carried out by different laboratories using diverse techniques. Per donor, leukapheresis produced somewhere between about 0.8 and 9 billion PBMCs. Points the paper makes about the study in general: Approximately 4.8% of naive CD4, roughly 3.6% of naive CD8, approximately 2.2% of memory CD4, and around 0.42% of memory CD8 clonotypes were shared across several donors. The genetic and exposure-history diversity represented was limited by the small number of donors. Higher generation probabilities were observed for clonotypes shared by all four sorted-subset donors than for non-shared clonotypes. Pairwise subsampling led to the expectation that sequencing depth would affect the degree of clonotype sharing among donors. Even with the large sequencing depth, rarefaction of the sorted-subset datasets indicated that sequencing was incomplete. Only blood was sampled, and tissue TCR repertoires likely differ from those in blood. Naive subsets generally had larger estimated clonotype richness than memory subsets did.

Donors were healthy HIV-negative adults with no recently reported acute infections or vaccinations. Every donor was a Caucasian adult living in Nashville, Tennessee, USA. CD4+ T cells were enriched by magnetic negative selection; naive cells were then positively selected on CD45RA, and the negative fraction formed the memory subset. Blood was collected by leukapheresis, and PBMCs were isolated by Ficoll-Histopaque density gradient centrifugation and then cryopreserved in liquid nitrogen vapor phase. Analytical flow cytometry was used to check the purity and quantity of every magnetically sorted T cell population. From each sorted fraction, genomic DNA was isolated and quantified by UV absorbance on a Nanodrop 2000c. Remarks on this clone: This receptor's antigen is unknown. The record has no base qualities; no much larger clone is one base away.

Using the deep immunoSEQ assay, TCR CDR3 regions were amplified from genomic DNA by multiplex PCR. Genomic DNA extracted from each cell subset was distributed evenly over all wells of several immunoSEQ 96-well plates, and each plate served as one replicate. For sorted subsets, each replicate PCR was loaded with about 0.2 ug genomic DNA, equivalent to about 30,000 T cell genomes. Purified libraries were quantified with a Qubit 3.0 fluorometer, sized on a Bioanalyzer 2100, and re-quantified with the KAPA Library Quantification kit. Every immunoSEQ 96-well plate was sequenced on a separate single-read 150-cycle Illumina NextSeq 550 flow cell. Turning to the authors' computational methods: Because only junctional sequences without quality scores were contained in the immunoSEQ output, filtering matching that applied to full-length reads could not be performed. To assign V/J genes and CDR3, sequences were annotated using PyIR, a Python wrapper for IgBLAST v1.9, with IMGT germline references. Reads were removed for weak V/J assignments (E-value above 1e-6), missing CDR3, stop codons, out-of-frame junctions, or ambiguous translated residues. V3J clonotypes were defined by identical inferred V gene, J gene, and CDR3 amino acid sequence. Percentage overlap between repertoires was computed as shared unique clonotypes divided by the size of the smaller repertoire. Richness of each repertoire was evaluated using RTK rarefaction, the Chao1 estimator, and Recon v2.1 estimates of unobserved clonotypes. OLGA was used to compute generation probabilities for all TCRbeta clonotypes that the gDNA method yielded from four donors. Held by TCRdb, this immuneACCESS table contains in-frame sequences only and omits some clones. Under half of the omission traces to an unresolved V gene where checked; the cause of the rest is unknown. V, J and clone size derive from that table, while D and trimming were established from the DNA sequence. The sample has 2 million to 2.5 million clones on record, approximately 95% of them singletons. The leading ten clones occupy 0.13% of the sample.

CDR1 and CDR2, looked up from the germline V gene, are SGHRS and YFSETQ. From its cysteine to its phenylalanine, the CDR3 spans 16 amino acids. The read is trimmed to its CDR3 DNA, 48 bases read in frame from base 1. V is cut by 4 bases and J by 6 bases, and the space between the germline ends is 20 bases. Rearrangement joined TRBV5-1 to TRBJ2-1; the D gene identity is not certain. The source of this sequence is a man aged 18 to 30 in good health. Sequenced sample: naive CD4+ T cells sorted from blood. The meaning of the sample's cell subset or site label: CD45RA+ positively selected. The CDR3 reads CASSPPRPPVGNEQFF. The nucleotide sequence reads TGCGCCAGCAGCCCACCACGGCCTCCGGTGGGCAATGAGCAGTTCTTC. Here the CDR3 is joined to the reference TRBV5-1 and TRBJ2-1 genes, and the full variable domain is: KAGVTQTPRYLIKTRGQQVTLSCSPISGHRSVSWYQQTPGQGLQFLFEYFSETQRNKGNFPGRFSGRQFSNSRSEMNVSTLELGDSALYLCASSPPRPPVGNEQFFGPGTRLTVL.